This T cell receptor (beta chain) was identified during a study of T cell changes during pregnancy in multiple sclerosis. The trim removed 1 base at V and 3 bases at J, leaving 5 bases unmatched. CDR1 LGHNT and CDR2 FRNRAP come from the germline V gene. The CDR3 spans 15 residues. TCRdb's table, derived via immunoSEQ multiplex PCR, lists solely in-frame clones and lacks some. The table shows 90,000 to 150,000 clones, with about 94% occurring only once. The sample in question was peripheral blood, obtained before pregnancy. This clonotype was sampled from a female donor with multiple sclerosis, enrolled in a pregnancy study. The rearrangement links TRBV12-5 to TRBJ2-7; 8 bases match TRBD1. The CDR3 sequence is CASGLAGGGVYEQYF. The CDR3 DNA reads TGTGCTAGTGGTTTGGCAGGGGGCGGTGTCTACGAGCAGTACTTC.